Detailed here is one T cell receptor beta chain. This CDR3 has 17 amino acids. Germline assignment: CDR1 SQVTM and CDR2 ANQGSEA. V was pared by 0 bases and J by 5 bases, with 22 bases between. The data were taken from a study of identical twins. TCRdb used MiXCR to reprocess the 5' RACE reads, holding one entry per CDR3 protein. The table lists about 220,000 distinct CDR3 sequences, over 5.5% of them singletons. This sample also belongs to another study, concerning T cells expressing NK-cell markers.

This receptor was obtained from a woman younger than 30 in good health. Material for sequencing was CD8+ T cells sorted from blood. J is TRBJ2-5 and V is TRBV29-1; perhaps TRBD1 as D (6 bases). Written as DNA, the CDR3 is TGCAGCGTTGAAGACTTCCCCAGACAGGTACCTCGCGAGACCCAGTACTTC. Translation: CSVEDFPRQVPRETQYF.